This T cell receptor beta chain was documented in a study of cytomegalovirus exposure and HLA in healthy donors (dated by TCRdb to 2015 to 2018). Regarding the study in general: In an earlier analysis of under 750 of the donors, 250 to 300 Gb of sequence data and 117 million unique TCR beta sequences from 180 million or so T cells were reported. An early release that covered about 600 HLA-typed donors contained 300 to 350 gigabases of sequencing data and about 93 million unique TCR sequences. Among the approximately 430 genotyped donors, roughly 80% belonged to the genetic ancestry cluster associated with self-reported Caucasian donors. The study aimed to test whether signatures of past pathogen exposure could be identified by cataloging public T cell receptors. The study used immunosequencing to profile the T cell repertoires of approximately 630 subjects and linked those repertoires to cytomegalovirus serostatus. Along with the approximately 700-subject first cohort, a separate validation cohort of around 110 different subjects was used. To predict cytomegalovirus infection status, the study combined high-throughput TCR immunosequencing, statistical association of individual TCRs with disease status, and machine learning. A later analysis re-examined previously published TCR beta repertoires from just over 650 donors and added high-resolution HLA genotyping to investigate patterns of TCR occurrence. Rather than drawing on any new phenotypic data, the later analysis identified candidate immune exposures from TCR beta sequences and the way those sequences occurred across donors. In an earlier analysis of roughly 540 of the donors, high-throughput TCR beta sequencing was used to judge whether each TCR beta V gene segment behaved as functional or pseudogenic. Donor age, sex, ethnicity and CMV serostatus were collected together with the repertoire data. A later genetic analysis used genome-wide SNP genotypes for about three fifths of the 666 donors, treating that subset as a discovery cohort. All discovery cohort repertoires had been generated using a single sequencing platform. HLA typing covered class I and class II loci at four-digit resolution. Typing coverage differed by locus: A, B, C, DRB1 and DQB1 were typed in roughly 620-640 donors, DQA1 in roughly 510, DPA1 in nearly 610, and DPB1 in approximately 450. Roughly 5 DR-DQ haplotypes were handled as single units for association and clustering because linkage in the cohort was strong. On average, over 200,000 unique TCR beta nucleotide sequences were sequenced per donor among 398 genotyped donors of the cohort, with roughly 18% of those sequences being non-productive. Study-wide findings and limitations: The sequencing pipeline was judged likely to have produced a cluster of highly shared sequence variants as a technical artifact. Sequencing depth was assumed to be roughly uniform across donors in the presence/absence analyses, though that assumption may not hold. In a later analysis, several top co-occurrence clusters were reported to appear linked to parvovirus B19, influenza, CMV and Epstein-Barr virus. Linkage disequilibrium might explain the correlated functional status among segregating V segments, but an unknown experimental factor could not be ruled out. Compared with the roughly 700-donor mean, donors in an Asian-associated ancestry cluster had fewer N-insertions in productive TCRs, according to a later genetic analysis. Across donors, most TCR sequences were observed very rarely, whereas some public TCRs were present in many individuals. For the cohort, immune exposure information was limited to CMV serostatus. A further reported finding was that TCR beta sequences accurately predicted the HLA-A and HLA-B alleles for most subjects in the first cohort. In vitro tests confirmed that a few of the cytomegalovirus-associated TCR beta chains recognize cytomegalovirus antigens. The authors suggested that the approach could potentially be generalized to other disease states and immunological phenotypes. In both the original and validation cohorts, the classifier was reported to diagnose cytomegalovirus status with high specificity and sensitivity. A later analysis found that HLA-associated TCR beta chains were more clonally expanded and had lower generation probabilities than equally common non-associated chains. In a later analysis, most CMV-associated TCR beta chains were found to appear HLA-restricted, with HLA associations seemingly driven largely by CMV exposure. About 17 rarely observed V segments, including chromosome 9 orphons, were excluded from the earlier analysis of about 500 of the donors because counts were too low. A total of 164 TCR beta chains were listed by the study as associated with cytomegalovirus. A later analysis found that TCR association rates varied across HLA loci, with DRB1 alleles showing the most associated TCRs and HLA-C alleles the fewest. Assigning TCR associations to individual alleles was difficult when HLA alleles, especially DR and DQ, strongly co-occurred. Specific HLA alleles were associated with 15,000 to 20,000 TCR beta sequences at a false discovery rate of 0.05 in a later analysis. A later genetic analysis associated a missense DCLRE1C variant with V-gene and J-gene trimming of TCR beta chains, and an independent cohort replicated the association. Because HLA typing was unavailable for some donors at each locus, only the typed subset was used in association tests. In an earlier analysis of 587 of the donors, most TCR beta V segments appeared in productive rearrangements about 87% or about 30% of the time, broadly matching IMGT annotations. Only TCR beta chains were sequenced in this cohort, and the absence of alpha or paired-chain data limited detectable features.

Libraries were made using the immunoSEQ multiplex PCR assay. For the multiplex PCR, a mixture combining 60 forward primers for TCR Vbeta segments and 13 reverse primers for TCR Jbeta segments was used. The CDR3 region of rearranged TCR beta genes was amplified from genomic DNA by a multiplex PCR assay. On the Illumina HiSeq System, the amplified TCR beta libraries were sequenced as 87-base-pair reads. The original pipeline was this. Across the 500 to 850 repertoires, a later analysis counted approximately 83 million unique TCR beta chains, roughly 11 million of which were shared by at least two donors. To remove PCR and sequencing errors, raw reads were error-corrected and collapsed into unique sequences using a nearest-neighbor algorithm that merged closely related sequences. V, D and J gene segments were assigned by aligning CDR3 sequences to IMGT reference sequences. For a sequence to be retained, at least a six-nucleotide match to both a V gene segment and a J gene segment was required. A rearrangement was called productive if the CDR3 had no stop codons and remained in frame with V and J, and every other rearrangement was called non-productive. CDR3 was defined by IMGT convention, running from the second conserved V-encoded cysteine to the conserved J-encoded phenylalanine. The earlier analysis of about 590 of the donors excluded sequences that lacked an unambiguous match to a single V gene segment. In an earlier analysis of roughly 600 of the donors, a V segment was called functional when productive rearrangements were above 56.7%, and segregating when the standard deviation between donors exceeded 5%. A statistical classification framework was developed to diagnose cytomegalovirus status using the catalog of TCR beta chain sequences. V and J gene assignment, in a later analysis, came from comparing TCR nucleotide sequences with IMGT/GENE-DB human TR gene sequences. The TCRdist pipeline was used in a later analysis to assign CDR3 sequences and most-parsimonious VDJ recombination scenarios. In a later analysis, every TCR beta chain was defined by the combination of its CDR3 amino acid sequence and its V-gene family, and reads without a unique V-gene family were dropped. A later analysis removed several hundred highly shared, low-generation-probability nucleotide sequences to deal with suspected cross-contamination and a sequencing artifact. A later analysis calculated a clonal expansion index for each public chain from normalized within-repertoire ranks of inferred template counts. A later analysis computed generation probabilities with a VDJ recombination model fitted to out-of-frame rearrangements, and checked the results against IGoR. In a later analysis, TCR-TCR, TCR-HLA and TCR-CMV co-occurrence was scored with hypergeometric tests, and a repertoire-size bias correction was applied to TCR pairs. To estimate false discovery rates, a later analysis permuted the HLA or CMV assignments 20 times. In a later analysis, co-occurring TCRs were grouped using DBSCAN, with TCRdist sequence similarity added in when clustering inside HLA-allele-positive subsets. For co-occurrence clustering, repertoires with fewer than 30,000 or more than 120,000 public chains were excluded, along with 4 to 6 repertoires with anomalous nucleotide sharing. TCRdb mirrors the immuneACCESS table, restricted to in-frame sequences. Some clones are absent from its copies; in checked studies, under half trace to an unresolved V gene, and the reason for the others is unknown. The V and J calls and the clone size are those of that table, but D and trimming were determined from the DNA. The sample table holds roughly 110,000 clones, of which about 75% were seen once. The ten largest make up 12% of the sample.

The cohort consisted of 666 healthy bone marrow donors. Cohort members were all nominally healthy when sampled, although unrecorded immune exposures were likely present. The donor tested CMV seropositive, placing the donor among the 250 to 350 seropositive members of the cohort. A peripheral blood sample was provided by each donor, and peripheral blood mononuclear cells were used for TCR beta sequencing. The Qiagen DNeasy Blood Extraction Kit was used to extract genomic DNA from the blood cell samples. On this clone itself: The clone's antigen remains unknown. It has no much larger one-base neighbor in the sample; base qualities were not kept.

The sequenced material came from PBMCs. The receptor comes from a woman aged 40 to 50 in good health and CMV-seropositive.

The CDR3 reads as follows: CASSPVGGVGETQYF. In nucleotides, the sequence is TGTGCCAGCAGTCCCGTGGGGGGGGTTGGGGAGACCCAGTACTTC. The chain uses TRBV5-6 and TRBJ2-5, and TRBD2 aligns with 7 junction nucleotides. The germline V gene specifies SGHDT as CDR1 and YYEEEE as CDR2. From V the trimming removes 5 bases and from J it removes 5 bases, while the gene matches leave 12 bases of the junction unaccounted for. The CDR3 covers 15 residues, taking in both the cysteine and the phenylalanine. CDR3 DNA is the only sequence kept; it has 45 bases, read in frame from the first base.